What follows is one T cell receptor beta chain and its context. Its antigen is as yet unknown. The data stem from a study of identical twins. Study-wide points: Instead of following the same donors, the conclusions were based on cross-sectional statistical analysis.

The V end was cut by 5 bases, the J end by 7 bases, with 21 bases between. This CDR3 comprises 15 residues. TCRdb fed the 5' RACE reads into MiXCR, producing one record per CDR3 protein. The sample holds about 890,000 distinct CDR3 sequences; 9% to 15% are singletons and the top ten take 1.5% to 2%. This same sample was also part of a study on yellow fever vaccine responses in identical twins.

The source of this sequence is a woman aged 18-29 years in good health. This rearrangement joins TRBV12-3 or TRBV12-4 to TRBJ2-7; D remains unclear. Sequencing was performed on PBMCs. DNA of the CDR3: TGTGCCAGCAGTCCCCCCTTGACCAGGCCAGAGGAGCAGTACTTC. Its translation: CASSPPLTRPEEQYF.